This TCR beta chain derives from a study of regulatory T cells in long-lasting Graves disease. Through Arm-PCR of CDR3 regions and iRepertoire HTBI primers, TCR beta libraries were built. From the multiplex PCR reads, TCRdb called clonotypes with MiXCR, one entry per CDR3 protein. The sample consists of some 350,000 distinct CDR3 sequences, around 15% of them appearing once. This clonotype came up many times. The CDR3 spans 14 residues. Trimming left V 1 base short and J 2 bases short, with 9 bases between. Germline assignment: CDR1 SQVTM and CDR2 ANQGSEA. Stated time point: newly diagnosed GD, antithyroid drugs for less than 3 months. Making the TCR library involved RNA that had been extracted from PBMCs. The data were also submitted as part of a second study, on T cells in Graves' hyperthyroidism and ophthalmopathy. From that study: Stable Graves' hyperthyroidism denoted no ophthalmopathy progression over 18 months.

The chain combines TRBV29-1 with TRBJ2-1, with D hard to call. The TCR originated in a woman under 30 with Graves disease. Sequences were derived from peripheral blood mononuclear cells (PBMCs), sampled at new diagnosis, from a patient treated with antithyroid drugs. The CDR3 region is CSVEGGDTYNEQFF. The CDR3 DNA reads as TGCAGCGTTGAAGGAGGAGACACCTACAATGAGCAGTTCTTC.